A single sample is the source of the 6 T cell receptor beta chains below, sequenced in a study of Ad26.COV2.S vaccination and SARS-CoV-2 variants. The treatment was: roughly 20 received Ad26.COV2.S at low or high dose, single or two shots; 5 received placebo; per-sample allocation not given. All samples were drawn on day 63, counting from the first vaccine or placebo injection. Only in-frame clones appear in the TCRdb table, and some are missing; sequencing was by immunoSEQ multiplex PCR. The sample consists of 380,000 or so clones, 88% of them appearing once. The material sequenced was peripheral blood, taken in a trial of Ad26.COV2.S vaccine versus placebo. The receptors stem from a person between 18 and 59 years old who received the Ad26.COV2.S COVID-19 vaccine or a placebo.

CDR3 residues: CASSLWSHISGNTIYF. The CDR3 coding sequence is TGTGCCAGCAGCTTATGGTCCCACATCTCTGGAAACACCATATATTTT. V usage is TRBV7-9 and J usage is TRBJ1-3; D gene uncertain. The V end was cut by 2 bases, the J end by 0 bases, with 11 bases between. Per germline, CDR1 SEHNR and CDR2 FQNEAQ (reference sequence). The CDR3 is 16 amino acids.

The gene calls are TRBV7-2 and TRBJ1-2, with D unresolved. The CDR3 runs to 14 residues. The V end lost 5 bases, the J end lost 2 bases, and 12 bases lay between the germline ends. The germline CDR1 and CDR2 sequences are SGHTA and FQGNSA. CDR3 coding DNA: TGTGCCAGCAGCCTTGGTCCGGAGAACTATGGCTACACCTTC. It yields the protein CASSLGPENYGYTF.

V usage is TRBV6-5 and J usage is TRBJ1-5; no definite D call. The germline V gene has CDR1 MNHEY and CDR2 SVGAGI. The CDR3 length is 15 residues. V lost 5 bases and J 6 bases, leaving 17 bases between the germline ends. CDR3 sequence (DNA): TGTGCCAGCAGTCTAGGGCCCCAAGAGAGTCAGCCCCAGCATTTT. It codes for CASSLGPQESQPQHF.

The rearrangement joins TRBV18 to TRBJ1-3; 7 bases align to TRBD1. Germline CDR1 reads KGHSH; CDR2 reads LQKENI. There are 14 residues in the CDR3. The J segment lost 5 bases and the V segment lost 3 bases, leaving 4 bases of the junction unmatched. The CDR3 spells CASSPQGDRNTIYF. CDR3 coding DNA: TGTGCCAGCTCACCGCAGGGGGACCGAAACACCATATATTTT.

The V and J genes are TRBV30 and TRBJ1-2; 7 nucleotides agree with TRBD1. Germline CDR1 and CDR2: GTSNPN and SVGIG (reference sequence). The CDR3 extends over 15 amino acids. The junction had 8 bases not matched to a gene; V was cut back by 0 bases and J by 4 bases. The CDR3 nucleotides are TGTGCCTGGAGTGTACTAGGGGGACAGAGCTATGGCTACACCTTC. It specifies CAWSVLGGQSYGYTF.

The chain is built from TRBV15 and TRBJ2-3; TRBD1 matches 9 bases. Unmatched junction bases numbered 6, after V lost 5 bases and J lost 0 bases. Germline-derived CDR1 and CDR2 are LNHNV and YYDKDF (reference sequence). The CDR3 is 16 residues long. CDR3 DNA: TGTGCCACCAGCCCCACAGGGGGCCTTAGCACAGATACGCAGTATTTT. It translates to CATSPTGGLSTDTQYF.